The present TCR beta chain was sequenced within a study of blood T cell repertoires in COVID-19. Background on the study: Some COVID-19 samples were acute and others convalescent; all came from the United States, Italy and Spain. Sources were T cells, B-cell-depleted T cells, or PBMCs; the material itself was cDNA or gDNA.

Authors' data handling: Amplified reference gene primers provided the basis for estimating nucleated cell counts. The assay was immunoSEQ multiplex PCR, and TCRdb's table has in-frame clones only and misses some. V and J calls plus clone size are reproduced from that table; the DNA served to infer D and trimming. The table shows roughly 300,000 clones, with 75% to 90% occurring only once. Only a few counts were recorded for this clone. The J segment lost 3 bases and the V segment lost 6 bases, leaving 6 bases of the junction unmatched. Germline assignment: CDR1 LNHDA and CDR2 SQIVND (reference sequence). The CDR3 extends over 14 amino acids.

The sequencing sample was made of peripheral blood. This chain uses TRBV19 with TRBJ2-7, with 9 bases matching TRBD1. This receptor was obtained from a woman aged 35 to 49 who had recovered from COVID-19. The CDR3 DNA sequence: TGTGCCAGTAGCCGGGACAGGGATCTCTACGAGCAGTACTTC. Translating it yields CASSRDRDLYEQYF.